This TCR beta chain was identified during a study of T cells in localized non-small cell lung cancer. Broader study findings: There was higher T cell clonality in uninvolved adjacent lung than in tumor, and it was highest there. Since sequencing was restricted to only one region of the tumor, intratumor heterogeneity remains a possibility. Paired adjacent lung recovered a median about 60 of the top 100 tumor clones.

Profiling relied on immunoSEQ multiplex PCR, and the TCRdb table lists in-frame clones only, not all of them. The table records 30,000 to 35,000 clones, 93% of them present only once. From germline, CDR1 is SGHTS and CDR2 YDEGEE. The CDR3 is 13 amino acids. V lost 1 base and J lost 5, with 8 bases in between. Of note for this clone: As yet, its antigen is unknown.

This sequence was found in a female donor older than 55 with stage I lung adenocarcinoma. The sample was peripheral blood, taken before any cancer treatment. The rearrangement uses TRBV5-8 and TRBJ2-3, with D uncertain. CDR3 sequence (DNA): TGTGCCAGCAGCTTGAAAGGAATAGATACGCAGTATTTT. It yields the protein CASSLKGIDTQYF.